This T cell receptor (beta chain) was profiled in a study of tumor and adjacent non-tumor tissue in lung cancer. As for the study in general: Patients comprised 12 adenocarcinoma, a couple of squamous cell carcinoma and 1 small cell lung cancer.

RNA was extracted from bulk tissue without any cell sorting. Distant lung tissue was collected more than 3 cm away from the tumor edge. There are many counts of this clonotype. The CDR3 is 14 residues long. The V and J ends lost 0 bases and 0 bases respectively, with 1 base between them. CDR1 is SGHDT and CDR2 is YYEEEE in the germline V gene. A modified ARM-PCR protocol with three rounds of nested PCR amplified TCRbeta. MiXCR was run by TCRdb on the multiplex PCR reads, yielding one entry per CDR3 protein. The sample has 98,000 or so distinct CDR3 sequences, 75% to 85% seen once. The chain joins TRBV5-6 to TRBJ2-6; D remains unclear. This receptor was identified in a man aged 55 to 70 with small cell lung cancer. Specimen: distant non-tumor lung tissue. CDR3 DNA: TGTGCCAGCAGCTTGGGCTCTGGGGCCAACGTCCTGACTTTC. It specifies CASSLGSGANVLTF.